This T cell receptor beta chain was captured in a study of kidney transplant recipient with SARS-CoV-2 infection. TCRdb re-derived calls from the reads in MiXCR, one entry per CDR3 protein. The data show under 300,000 distinct CDR3 sequences, more than 25% seen once. This clonotype was picked up many times. This TCR was recovered from a male patient in his thirties who had COVID-19 and was a kidney transplant recipient. Some T cells may be the graft donor's. Sequencing used a blood sample, obtained at baseline and on day 111 from a kidney transplant recipient.

The CDR3 loop reads CAWPSSRYRKTYGYTF. Written as DNA, the CDR3 is TGTGCCTGGCCAAGTTCGCGTTATAGAAAGACCTATGGCTACACCTTC. The gene calls are TRBV30 and TRBJ1-2; D is undetermined. The CDR3 runs to 16 residues. CDR1 is GTSNPN and CDR2 is SVGIG in the germline V gene (reference sequence). Trimming stripped 5 bases from V and 4 bases from J, with 23 bases between.